This TCR beta chain was captured by sequencing in a study of T cells after posttransplantation cyclophosphamide. Study results and caveats: Donor CD8+ memory clones often dominated recipient blood repertoires at later times. Recipient CMV seropositivity and CMV reactivation strongly tracked TRB clonality.

The CDR3 contains 17 residues. The germline V gene encodes CDR1 LGHNT and CDR2 FRNRAP. The V end lost 6 bases, the J end lost 5 bases, and 23 bases lay between the germline ends. This table comes from immunoSEQ multiplex PCR, and its TCRdb copy is limited to in-frame clones, with some not included. The sample records roughly 19,000 clones, over 70% being singletons. Treatment was busulfan-fludarabine conditioning, a marrow graft, and cyclophosphamide on days +3 and +4. In the case of this clone: Its antigen is unknown.

The material was PBMCs, obtained after an allogeneic stem cell transplant with post-transplant cyclophosphamide. The receptor comes from a male patient aged 25 to 39 who received an allogeneic stem cell transplant from a related donor, was CMV-positive, and had acute GVHD only. T cells may partly derive from the graft donor. The V call is TRBV12-5, the J call TRBJ1-5; D perhaps matches TRBD1 (6 bases). The CDR3 is CASGTSGRDKLYQPQHF. The CDR3 nucleotides are TGTGCTAGTGGCACTAGCGGTAGGGACAAATTATATCAGCCCCAGCATTTT.